A single sample is the source of the 15 T cell receptor beta chains below, sequenced in a study of blood T cell repertoires in COVID-19. Method: immunoSEQ multiplex PCR; TCRdb's copy keeps in-frame clones and lacks some. The table shows over 120,000 clones, with approximately 87% occurring only once. Material for sequencing was peripheral blood. All receptors come from a woman aged 50 to 65 with active or convalescent COVID-19.

The chain uses TRBV7-2 and TRBJ2-3; 8 nucleotides match TRBD2. CDR3 size: 17 residues. V shed 1 base, J shed 5 bases, and the junction held 11 bases outside the gene matches. Germline V gene lookup returns CDR1 SGHTA and CDR2 FQGNSA. DNA of the CDR3: TGTGCCAGCAGCTTAGAAACGAGCGGGGGCCTTCGAGATACGCAGTATTTT. As protein: CASSLETSGGLRDTQYF.

The chain joins TRBV3-1 (or the pseudogene TRBV3-2) to TRBJ2-7; D gene ambiguous. Trimming removed 0 bases at V and 1 base at J, with 13 bases between. Germline CDR1 LGHDT, CDR2 YNNKEL (reference sequence). The CDR3 has 16 residues. The CDR3 spells CASSQDGQSWSYEQYF. In DNA, the CDR3 is TGTGCCAGCAGCCAAGATGGGCAGTCATGGTCCTACGAGCAGTACTTC.

This clone was observed a handful of times. The chain is built from TRBV4-3 and TRBJ1-2, with 7 bases identical to TRBD1. The V segment lost 4 bases and the J segment 3 bases; nucleotides outside the gene matches: 8. CDR1 is LGHNA and CDR2 is YSLEER in the germline V gene. The CDR3 runs to 15 residues. DNA for the CDR3: TGCGCCAGCAGCCCGGGACAGCTCTTTGACTATGGCTACACCTTC. Translating it yields CASSPGQLFDYGYTF.

This sequence joins TRBV4-1 and TRBJ1-6; D possibly corresponds to TRBD1 (5 bases). V was pared by 1 base and J by 8 bases, with 12 bases between. Germline V gene sequence: CDR1 MGHRA, CDR2 YSYEKL. CDR3 length equals 15 residues. CDR3 sequence reads: CASSQALTEDSPLHF. DNA for the CDR3: TGCGCCAGCAGCCAAGCGTTGACAGAAGATTCACCCCTCCACTTT.

This rearrangement joins TRBV28 to TRBJ2-6; 7 positions match TRBD1. The CDR3 contains 16 residues. V shed 2 bases, J shed 0 bases, and the junction held 1 base outside the gene matches. Germline V gives CDR1 MDHEN, CDR2 SYDVKM. The CDR3 nucleotides read TGTGCCAGCAGTTTAACAGGGGCCTCTGGGGCCAACGTCCTGACTTTC. It yields the protein CASSLTGASGANVLTF.

The rearrangement links TRBV11-1 to TRBJ2-1; TRBD2 agrees at 16 bases. CDR3 length: 15 residues. Germline CDR1 SGHAT, CDR2 FQDESV (reference sequence). With 3 bases clipped from V and 9 bases from J, the junction kept 2 bases outside the gene matches. The CDR3 nucleotides are TGTGCCAGCAGCTTGGGGACTAGCGGGGGGGTTGAGCAGTTCTTC. It encodes CASSLGTSGGVEQFF.

Of note for this clone: A read error may produce the germline difference seen at one junction end. The chain has TRBV7-7 and TRBJ2-5; 10 nucleotides agree with TRBD2. CDR1 is SSHAT and CDR2 is FNYEAQ in the germline V gene (reference sequence). CDR3 length equals 14 residues. The CDR3 region has the DNA TGTGCTAGCAGCCTAAGACTAGCGGGAGAGACCCAGTACTTC. Its protein is CASSLRLAGETQYF.

The chain joins TRBV10-3 to TRBJ1-1; 9 bases fit TRBD1. Unmatched junction bases numbered 6, after V lost 6 bases and J lost 1 base. CDR1 is ENHRY and CDR2 is SYGVKD in the germline V gene. This CDR3 comprises 15 residues. This chain's CDR3 is CAIRRDRERNTEAFF. In nucleotides, the CDR3 is TGTGCCATCAGACGGGACAGGGAGAGGAACACTGAAGCTTTCTTT.

The chain has TRBV6-5 and TRBJ2-4, with 12 positions matching TRBD2. Germline trimming cut 7 bases from V and 7 bases from J; bases unmatched to any gene: 5. This CDR3 is built from 14 residues. Germline values: CDR1 MNHEY, CDR2 SVGAGI. The CDR3 region has the DNA TGTGCCAGCACCCGGACTAGCGGGGTTAACATTCAGTACTTC. Translating gives CASTRTSGVNIQYF.

This clone was recorded once. J is TRBJ2-7 and V is TRBV9, with 9 bases fitting TRBD1. With V trimmed by 0 bases and J by 2 bases, 3 bases remained unmatched. The germline V gene has CDR1 SGDLS and CDR2 YYNGEE. The length of the CDR3 is 15 residues. The chain's CDR3 is CASSVGGTGTYEQYF. The CDR3 bases are TGTGCCAGCAGCGTAGGTGGGACAGGGACCTACGAGCAGTACTTC.

The chain links TRBV6-5 to TRBJ2-1; TRBD1 is a possible D gene (5 bases). Between the trimmed V and J ends, which lost 6 bases and 10 bases, there was a span of 13 bases. Germline V lookup: CDR1 MNHEY, CDR2 SVGAGI. The CDR3 length is 12 residues. CDR3 nucleotides: TGTGCCAGCAGCCTGCAGGGTAACGAGCAGTTCTTC. Translated: CASSLQGNEQFF.

V and J are TRBV19 and TRBJ1-2; tentatively, D is TRBD1 (5 bases). CDR3 length equals 15 residues. Germline V gene sequence: CDR1 LNHDA, CDR2 SQIVND (reference sequence). V was clipped by 9 bases and J by 0 bases, with 17 bases between them. CDR3 region: CASSVGAHPNYGYTF. The CDR3 DNA reads as TGTGCCAGCTCGGTTGGGGCACACCCTAACTATGGCTACACCTTC.

This chain links TRBV3-1 (or the pseudogene TRBV3-2) with TRBJ2-5; 10 bases fit TRBD1. CDR3 length equals 14 residues. The junction had 2 bases not matched to a gene; V was cut back by 3 bases and J by 4 bases. CDR1 and CDR2 from the germline V gene are LGHDT and YNNKEL (reference sequence). DNA of the CDR3: TGTGCCAGCAGCCAGTGGGACAGGGGAGAGACCCAGTACTTC. Translated, it gives CASSQWDRGETQYF.

The chain uses TRBV6-5 and TRBJ1-4, with D maybe TRBD1 (6 bases). The CDR3 covers 15 residues. Trimming stripped 2 bases from V and 7 bases from J, with 14 bases between. Looked up from germline, CDR1 is MNHEY and CDR2 is SVGAGI. The CDR3 spells CASSYRSGVGEKLFF. The CDR3 DNA reads TGTGCCAGCAGTTACAGGTCAGGGGTTGGTGAAAAACTGTTTTTT.

The CDR3 DNA is TGTGCCAGCACCCTGGGACAGGCCGTCAATCAGCCCCAGCATTTT. It specifies CASTLGQAVNQPQHF. This chain links TRBV21-1 with TRBJ1-5; the table gives TRBD1 as D, unverified against the DNA. TRBV21-1 is a pseudogene. The CDR3 length is 15 residues.